Sequencing of this T cell receptor (beta chain) was carried out in a study of T cell changes during pregnancy in multiple sclerosis. CDR3 length: 14 residues. V was pared by 6 bases and J by 0 bases, with 12 bases between. From germline, CDR1 is SEHNR and CDR2 FQNEAQ (reference sequence). Sequencing was performed with immunoSEQ multiplex PCR; in TCRdb, only in-frame clones are kept and a portion is missing. This sample has around 15,000 clones; approximately 93% occur once, and the top ten carry 2.5% to 3%. Specimen: peripheral blood, collected in the second trimester of pregnancy. The TCR was taken from a female donor in good health, enrolled as a control in a pregnancy study. The chain carries TRBV7-9 and TRBJ2-7; a weak D match, TRBD2 (6 bases). The CDR3 sequence: CASSRRLDSYEQYF. As DNA, the CDR3 is TGTGCCAGCAGTCGACGACTAGACTCCTACGAGCAGTACTTC.